This T cell receptor beta chain was obtained from a study of T cells in Graves' hyperthyroidism and ophthalmopathy. This clonotype has at least ten counts. V shed 6 bases and J shed 7 bases, with 13 bases lying between them. CDR3 length: 14 residues. From RNA transcripts, TCR beta CDR3 regions were amplified. A set of HTBI primers served as the primers for a first-round RT-PCR of the TCR CDR3. TCRdb re-analysed the multiplex PCR reads in MiXCR, keeping a single row per CDR3 protein. The table lists 400,000 to 600,000 distinct CDR3 sequences, less than 25% of them singletons, with 26% in the top ten. This TCR was sampled from a man aged 18 to 35 with Graves' hyperthyroidism. The sequencing input was blood. The V and J genes are TRBV12-3 or TRBV12-4 and TRBJ1-6; possible D gene TRBD1, 6 bases. Written as DNA, the CDR3 is TGTGCCAGCAGCCCGACAGGCGTCAATTCACCCCTCCACTTT. Translated, it gives CASSPTGVNSPLHF.